This entry concerns a single TCR beta chain. What it binds is unknown. It was with 60 Vbeta and 13 Jbeta primers that the PCR ran. Original analysis: The count from a later analysis was about 80 million unique TCR beta chains, some 10 million of them shared. Profiled with immunoSEQ multiplex PCR; TCRdb holds only in-frame clones, not every one. The V and J calls and clone size were taken over from that table, and D and trimming were inferred from the DNA. The top ten clones hold about 15% of a sample with 73,000 or so clones, around 70% of them seen once. These data originate in a study of cytomegalovirus exposure and HLA in healthy donors. Whole-study findings and limits: Association with HLA alleles at 0.05 false discovery rate was found for roughly 17,000 TCR beta sequences in a later analysis.

The length of the CDR3 is 15 residues. Losses at the gene ends were 0 bases for V and 8 bases for J; bases not matched to a gene: 9. The germline V gene encodes CDR1 GTSNPN and CDR2 SVGIG (reference sequence). The clonotype was recovered from a woman aged 40 to 50 in good health and CMV-seropositive. This rearrangement joins TRBV30 to TRBJ2-3; 9 bases fit TRBD2. The sequenced sample consisted of PBMCs. CDR3 amino acids: CAWSVLAGGMATQYF. CDR3 nucleotide sequence: TGTGCCTGGAGTGTACTTGCGGGGGGGATGGCTACGCAGTATTTT.